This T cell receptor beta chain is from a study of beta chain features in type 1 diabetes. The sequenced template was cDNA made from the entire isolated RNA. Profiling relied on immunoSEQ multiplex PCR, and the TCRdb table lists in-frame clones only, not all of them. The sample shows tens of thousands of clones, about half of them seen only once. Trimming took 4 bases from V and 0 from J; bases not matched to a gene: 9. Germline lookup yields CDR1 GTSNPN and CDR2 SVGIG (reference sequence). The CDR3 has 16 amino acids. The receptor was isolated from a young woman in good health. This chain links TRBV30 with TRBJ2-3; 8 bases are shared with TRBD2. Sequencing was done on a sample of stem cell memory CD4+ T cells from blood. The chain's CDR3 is CAWTLGLAGSTDTQYF. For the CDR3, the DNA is TGTGCCTGGACCCTGGGGCTAGCGGGCAGCACAGATACGCAGTATTTT. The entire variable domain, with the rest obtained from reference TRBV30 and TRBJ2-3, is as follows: SQTIHQWPATLVQPVGSPLSLECTVEGTSNPNLYWYRQAAGRGLQLLFYSVGIGQISSEVPQNLSASRPQDRQFILSSKKLLLSDSGFYLCAWTLGLAGSTDTQYFGPGTRLTVL.